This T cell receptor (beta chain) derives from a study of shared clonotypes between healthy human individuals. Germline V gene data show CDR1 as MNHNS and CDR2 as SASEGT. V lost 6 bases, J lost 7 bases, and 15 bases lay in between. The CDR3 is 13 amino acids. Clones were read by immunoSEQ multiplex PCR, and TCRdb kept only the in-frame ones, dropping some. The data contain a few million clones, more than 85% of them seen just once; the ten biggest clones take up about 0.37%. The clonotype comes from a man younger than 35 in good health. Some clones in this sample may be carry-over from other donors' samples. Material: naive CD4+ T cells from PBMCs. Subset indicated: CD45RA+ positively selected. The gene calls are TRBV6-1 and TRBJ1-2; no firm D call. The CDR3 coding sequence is TGTGCCAGCAGCCAATTGGGAGGTTTTGGCTACACCTTC. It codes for CASSQLGGFGYTF.